This record concerns one TCR beta chain sequence. Antigen specificity is unknown. CDR1 is SGHDT and CDR2 is YYEEEE in the germline V gene. CDR3 length: 14 amino acids. V was pared by 0 bases and J by 8 bases, with 5 bases of the junction left unmatched. In the CD4+ fraction, cells were divided into CD45RA+ naive and CD45RA-negative memory subsets. This specimen belongs to a study of shared clonotypes between healthy human individuals. Study-wide findings and caveats: Sequencing depth was expected to influence donor clonotype sharing. Shared clonotypes: approximately 5.3% naive CD4, 3% to 3.5% naive CD8, 2.3% memory CD4, under 0.45% memory CD8.

Method: immunoSEQ multiplex PCR; TCRdb's copy keeps in-frame clones and lacks some. Of about 1.1 million clones listed, 70% to 85% are singletons. The rearrangement uses TRBV5-6 and TRBJ1-1, with 9 bases aligning to TRBD1. The TCR originated in a young man in good health. Some clones in this sample may be carry-over from other donors' samples. The specimen was memory CD4+ T cells from PBMCs. Specified subset: CD45RA-negative fraction. The CDR3 sequence is CASSLDTGQGEAFF. The CDR3 DNA reads TGTGCCAGCAGCTTGGACACGGGACAGGGAGAAGCTTTCTTT.